The clone carrying this T cell receptor beta chain was picked up many times. Antigen: not known. The data were taken from a study of T-cell memory formation after mild COVID-19. After 5'RACE with constant-segment primers, TCR alpha and TCR beta cDNA libraries carrying sample barcodes and UMIs were obtained. MiXCR, run by TCRdb on the 5' RACE reads, gives a single entry per CDR3 protein. The sample includes roughly 15,000 distinct CDR3 sequences, roughly 25% of them seen just once. Study-wide results and limits: Clones which contracted sat mainly in CM and EM if CD4+, and in EMRA if CD8+. A second wave of clones peaked on day 37, and their SARS-CoV-2 specificity went unconfirmed.

Source material: PBMCs or a T cell subset sorted from them (not recorded which). The receptor comes from a young man who had mild COVID-19 (a few samples of this study predate the infection). Cell type and time point are not known.

The CDR3 sequence: CAISEGPSGYGYTF. The CDR3 DNA sequence: TGTGCCATCAGTGAAGGCCCGTCGGGCTATGGCTACACCTTC. This chain connects TRBV10-3 to TRBJ1-2; no definite D call. From germline, CDR1 is ENHRY and CDR2 SYGVKD. Deletions cut 3 bases from V and 4 bases from J, with 12 bases between. CDR3 size: 14 residues.